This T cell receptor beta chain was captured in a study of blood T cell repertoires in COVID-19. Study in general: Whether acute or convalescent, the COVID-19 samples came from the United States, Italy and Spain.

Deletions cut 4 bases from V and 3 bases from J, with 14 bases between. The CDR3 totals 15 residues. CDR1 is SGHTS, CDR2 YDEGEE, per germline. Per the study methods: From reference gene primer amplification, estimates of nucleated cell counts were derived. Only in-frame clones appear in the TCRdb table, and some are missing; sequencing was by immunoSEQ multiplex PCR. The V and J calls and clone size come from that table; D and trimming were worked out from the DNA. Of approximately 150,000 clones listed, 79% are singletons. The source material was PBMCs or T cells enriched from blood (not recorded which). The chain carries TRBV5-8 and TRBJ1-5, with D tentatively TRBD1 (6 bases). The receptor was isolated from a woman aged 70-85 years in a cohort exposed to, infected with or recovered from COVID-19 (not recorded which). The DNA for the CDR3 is TGTGCCAGCAGCCGCCCGGGACACTACAATCAGCCCCAGCATTTT. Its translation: CASSRPGHYNQPQHF.